This T cell receptor beta chain is drawn from a study of metastatic and nonmetastatic thyroid tumors. TCRdb re-analyzed the PCR reads using MiXCR. The sample lists 80,000 to 85,000 clones, approximately 12% occurring once. Patients underwent thyroid surgery, and none had received any treatment before it. This clone was counted at least ten times. Material: tumor tissue. The sequence was obtained from a female donor with papillary thyroid cancer or a benign thyroid nodule (not recorded which). Some clones in this sample may be carry-over from other donors' samples.

The CDR3 DNA follows: TGTGCCAGCAGCCCCCCGGTCGGCACTGAAGCTTTCTTT. This codes for CASSPPVGTEAFF. This chain uses TRBV9 with TRBJ1-1, with unresolved D. Looked up from germline, CDR1 is SGDLS and CDR2 is YYNGEE. This CDR3 region has 13 residues. V was clipped by 4 bases and J by 4 bases, with 11 bases between them.